These 15 T cell receptor beta chains share one sample of origin, sequenced in a study of blood T cell repertoires in COVID-19. Libraries were prepared by immunoSEQ multiplex PCR; TCRdb keeps only in-frame clonotypes and omits some of them. The repertoire has fewer than 250,000 clones, 70% to 90% of them found once; the top ten carry under 0.9%. Sequenced: peripheral blood. The receptors originated from a middle-aged man with acute or convalescent COVID-19.

The chain uses TRBV3-1 (or the pseudogene TRBV3-2) and TRBJ2-7; D perhaps matches TRBD2 (5 bases). The V end was cut by 2 bases, the J end by 2 bases, with 13 bases between. The CDR3 loop spans 15 amino acids. CDR1 and CDR2 from the germline V gene are LGHDT and YNNKEL (reference sequence). The CDR3 region has the DNA TGTGCCAGCAGCCAATCGGGGTACTCCCCCTACGAGCAGTACTTC. It yields the protein CASSQSGYSPYEQYF.

The V and J genes are TRBV5-1 and TRBJ1-1; D remains ambiguous. V gave up 0 bases and J gave up 6 bases, with 12 bases separating them. The CDR3 has 14 residues. Germline V gene data show CDR1 as SGHRS and CDR2 as YFSETQ. CDR3 loop: CASSLDWQAAEAFF. CDR3 nucleotide sequence: TGCGCCAGCAGCTTGGATTGGCAGGCAGCTGAAGCTTTCTTT.

The chain couples TRBV18 to TRBJ1-2, with D possibly being TRBD1 (5 bases). Trimming removed 3 bases at V and 4 bases at J, with 9 bases between. The germline CDR1 and CDR2 sequences are KGHSH and LQKENI. The CDR3 is 13 residues long. This CDR3 reads CASSPGGSYGYTF. In nucleotides, the CDR3 is TGTGCCAGCTCACCCGGGGGGAGCTATGGCTACACCTTC.

This clone was seen a few times. The genes are TRBV13 and TRBJ1-2; D is undetermined. Germline CDR1 reads PRHDT; CDR2 reads FYEKMQ (reference sequence). Trimming removed 3 bases at V and 4 bases at J, with 6 bases between. The CDR3 runs 12 residues. The CDR3 region has the DNA TGTGCCAGCAGCTTGGGCGTCTATGGCTACACCTTC. Amino acid sequence: CASSLGVYGYTF. Complete variable domain (other parts from reference TRBV13 and TRBJ1-2): AAGVIQSPRHLIKEKRETATLKCYPIPRHDTVYWYQQGPGQDPQFLISFYEKMQSDKGSIPDRFSAQQFSDYHSELNMSSLELGDSALYFCASSLGVYGYTFGSGTRLTVV.

The chain joins TRBV2 to TRBJ1-2; TRBD1 agrees at 7 bases. Germline V gene sequence: CDR1 SNHLY, CDR2 FYNNEI. J was trimmed by 0 bases and V by 6 bases; bases with no gene match: 4. This CDR3 contains 14 residues. The CDR3 spells CASRRQGSNYGYTF. The CDR3 DNA follows: TGTGCCAGCAGGAGACAGGGTTCTAACTATGGCTACACCTTC.

The table lists this clone with many counts. The chain uses TRBV4-1 and TRBJ2-7; unclear D gene. Germline-derived CDR1 and CDR2 are MGHRA and YSYEKL. V was pared by 1 base and J by 2 bases, with 9 bases between. The CDR3 runs to 14 residues. The CDR3 loop reads CASSQGEKPYEQYF. As DNA, the CDR3 is TGCGCCAGCAGCCAAGGAGAAAAACCCTACGAGCAGTACTTC.

The chain couples TRBV24-1 to TRBJ2-7, with TRBD2 as a possible D gene (5 bases). V shed 9 bases and J shed 0 bases, with 11 bases lying between them. The germline gives CDR1 KGHDR, CDR2 SFDVKD. The CDR3 totals 13 residues. Written as DNA, the CDR3 is TGTGCCACCTCCCTTGGGAGCTCCTACGAGCAGTACTTC. Protein: CATSLGSSYEQYF.

This chain links TRBV5-3 with TRBJ1-1, with D unclear. TRBV5-3 is given ORF status, its function remaining uncertain. The CDR3 has 13 amino acids. Trimming left V 1 base short and J 3 bases short, with 7 bases between. CDR3 protein: CARSLMADTEAFF. In DNA form, the CDR3 reads TGTGCCAGAAGCTTGATGGCGGACACTGAAGCTTTCTTT.

This clone appeared once. J is TRBJ2-3 and V is TRBV11-3, with TRBD1 identical over 8 bases. There are 15 residues in the CDR3. J was trimmed by 11 bases and V by 5 bases; bases with no gene match: 15. The V gene's germline CDR1 is SGHNT and CDR2 YENEEA. CDR3 in DNA: TGTGCCAGCAGCGAGACAGGGGCCTTAGGGTTACTGCAGTATTTT. Protein sequence: CASSETGALGLLQYF.

The V gene is TRBV7-9, the J gene TRBJ1-1; no clear D. Germline V gene lookup returns CDR1 SEHNR and CDR2 FQNEAQ (reference sequence). This CDR3 region has 13 residues. The V gene lost 6 bases and the J gene lost 3 bases, with 11 bases spanning the gap. CDR3 bases: TGTGCCAGCAGGTTGGCAGCGGACACTGAAGCTTTCTTT. Protein: CASRLAADTEAFF.

The V gene is TRBV27, the J gene TRBJ1-2, with no clear D. The CDR3 consists of 14 residues. CDR1 MNHEY and CDR2 SMNVEV come from the germline V gene (reference sequence). With 6 bases removed from V and 2 bases from J, the gap between germline ends came to 13 bases. CDR3 protein: CASSLSPGNYGYTF. In DNA, the CDR3 is TGTGCCAGCAGCCTTTCACCGGGGAACTATGGCTACACCTTC.

Turning to this clone: The same CDR3 also results from other DNA sequences found in this sample. V gene TRBV27 combines with J gene TRBJ2-7, with 11 bases aligning to TRBD1. Looked up from germline, CDR1 is MNHEY and CDR2 is SMNVEV (reference sequence). The CDR3 runs 16 residues. The ends lost 3 bases at V and 2 bases at J; junction bases unmatched: 6. The CDR3 protein is CASSLRRDRGTYEQYF. The CDR3 nucleotides are TGTGCCAGCAGTTTGCGCCGGGACAGGGGGACCTACGAGCAGTACTTC.

CDR3 DNA: TGCGCCAGCAGCCATGGCCGCTATGGCTACACCTTC. Translating it yields CASSHGRYGYTF. This chain uses TRBV4-1 with TRBJ1-2; D remains ambiguous. CDR1 is MGHRA and CDR2 is YSYEKL in the germline V gene. Trimming cost V 3 bases and J 4 bases, with 6 bases left between them. This CDR3 has 12 amino acids.

The chain's CDR3 is CASRPGQGAVEKLFF. The CDR3 DNA is TGTGCCAGCAGACCTGGACAGGGGGCAGTTGAAAAACTGTTTTTT. The chain recombines TRBV2 with TRBJ1-4, with TRBD1 identical over 11 bases. The germline gives CDR1 SNHLY, CDR2 FYNNEI. This CDR3 is 15 amino acids long. V dropped 6 bases and J dropped 7; count of bases not matched to a gene: 7.

V usage is TRBV10-2 and J usage is TRBJ1-2; D is ambiguous. This CDR3 is 11 amino acids long. Trimming removed 1 base at V and 11 bases at J, with 8 bases between. Germline CDR1 WSHSY, CDR2 SAAADI. CDR3 coding DNA: TGCGCCAGCAGTGAGTTAGAGAGGTACACCTTC. Translating gives CASSELERYTF.